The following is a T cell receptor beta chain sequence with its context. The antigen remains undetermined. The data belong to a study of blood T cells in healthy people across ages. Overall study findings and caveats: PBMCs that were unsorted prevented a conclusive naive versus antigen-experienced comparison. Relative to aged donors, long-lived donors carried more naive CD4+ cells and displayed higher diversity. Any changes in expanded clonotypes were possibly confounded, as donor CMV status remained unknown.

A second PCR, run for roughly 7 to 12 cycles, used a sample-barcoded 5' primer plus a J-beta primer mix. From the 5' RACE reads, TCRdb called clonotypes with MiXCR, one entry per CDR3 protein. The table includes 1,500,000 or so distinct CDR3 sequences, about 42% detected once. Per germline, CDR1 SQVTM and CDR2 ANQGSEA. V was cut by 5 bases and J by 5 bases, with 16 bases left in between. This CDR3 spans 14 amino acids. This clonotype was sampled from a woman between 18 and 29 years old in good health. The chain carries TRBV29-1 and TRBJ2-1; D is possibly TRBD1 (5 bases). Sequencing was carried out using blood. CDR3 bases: TGCAGCGTTCACCTGGACATGAACAACAATGAGCAGTTCTTC. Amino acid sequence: CSVHLDMNNNEQFF.